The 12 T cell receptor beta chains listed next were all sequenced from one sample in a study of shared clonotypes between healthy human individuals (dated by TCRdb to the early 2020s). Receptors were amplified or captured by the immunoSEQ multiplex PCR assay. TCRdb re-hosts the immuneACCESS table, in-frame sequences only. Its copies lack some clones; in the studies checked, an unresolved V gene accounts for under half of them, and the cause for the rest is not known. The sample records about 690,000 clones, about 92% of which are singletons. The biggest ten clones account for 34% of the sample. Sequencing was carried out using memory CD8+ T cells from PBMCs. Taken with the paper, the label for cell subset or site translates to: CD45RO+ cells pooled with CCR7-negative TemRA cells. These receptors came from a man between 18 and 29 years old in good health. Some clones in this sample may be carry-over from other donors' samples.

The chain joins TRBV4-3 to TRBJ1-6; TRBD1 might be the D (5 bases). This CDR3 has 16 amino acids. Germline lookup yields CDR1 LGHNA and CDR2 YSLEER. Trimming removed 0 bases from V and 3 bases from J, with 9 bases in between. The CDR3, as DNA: TGCGCCAGCAGCCAAGATGCGGGGGGCTATAATTCACCCCTCCACTTT. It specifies CASSQDAGGYNSPLHF.

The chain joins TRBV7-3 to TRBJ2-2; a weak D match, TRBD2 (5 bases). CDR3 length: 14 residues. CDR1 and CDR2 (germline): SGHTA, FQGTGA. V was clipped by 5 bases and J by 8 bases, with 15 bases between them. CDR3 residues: CASSQRGYWGELFF. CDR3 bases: TGTGCCAGCAGCCAGAGAGGGTATTGGGGGGAGCTGTTTTTT.

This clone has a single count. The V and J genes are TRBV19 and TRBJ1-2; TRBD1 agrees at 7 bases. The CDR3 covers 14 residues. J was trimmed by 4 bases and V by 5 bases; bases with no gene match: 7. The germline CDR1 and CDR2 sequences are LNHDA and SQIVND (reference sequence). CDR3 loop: CASSVSGTVYGYTF. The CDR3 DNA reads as TGTGCCAGTAGTGTGTCCGGGACAGTCTATGGCTACACCTTC.

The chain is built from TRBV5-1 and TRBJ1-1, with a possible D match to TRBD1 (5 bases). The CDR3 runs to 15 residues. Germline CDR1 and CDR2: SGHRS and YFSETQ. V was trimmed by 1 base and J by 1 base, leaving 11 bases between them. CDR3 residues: CASSLYLTGNTEAFF. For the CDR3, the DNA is TGCGCCAGCAGCTTGTACCTAACAGGGAACACTGAAGCTTTCTTT.

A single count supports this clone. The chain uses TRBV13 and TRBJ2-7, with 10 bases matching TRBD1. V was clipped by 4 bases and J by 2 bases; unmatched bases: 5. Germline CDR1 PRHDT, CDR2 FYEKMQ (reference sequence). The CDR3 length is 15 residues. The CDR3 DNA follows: TGTGCCAGCAGCTCGGGGGGGACAGGGGCCTACGAGCAGTACTTC. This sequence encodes CASSSGGTGAYEQYF.

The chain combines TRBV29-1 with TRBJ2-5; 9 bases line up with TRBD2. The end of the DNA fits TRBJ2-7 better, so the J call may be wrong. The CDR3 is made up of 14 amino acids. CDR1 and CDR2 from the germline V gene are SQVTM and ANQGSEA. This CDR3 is CSVDGGGRAHEQYF. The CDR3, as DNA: TGCAGCGTTGATGGTGGCGGGAGGGCCCACGAGCAGTACTTC.

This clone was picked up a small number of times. CDR3 sequence: CASSTGSEAFF. CDR3 bases: TGTGCCAGCAGTACAGGATCTGAAGCTTTCTTT. The chain links TRBV27 to TRBJ1-1, with D tentatively TRBD1 (5 bases). There are 11 residues in the CDR3. Per the germline V gene, CDR1 is MNHEY and CDR2 is SMNVEV (reference sequence). V lost 5 bases and J lost 6, with 7 bases in between.

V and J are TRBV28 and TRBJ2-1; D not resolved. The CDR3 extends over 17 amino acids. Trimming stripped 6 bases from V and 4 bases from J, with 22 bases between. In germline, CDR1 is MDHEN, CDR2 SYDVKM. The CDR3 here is CASSSPIRGWEYNEQFF. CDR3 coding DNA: TGTGCCAGCAGCTCCCCAATTCGAGGATGGGAATACAATGAGCAGTTCTTC.

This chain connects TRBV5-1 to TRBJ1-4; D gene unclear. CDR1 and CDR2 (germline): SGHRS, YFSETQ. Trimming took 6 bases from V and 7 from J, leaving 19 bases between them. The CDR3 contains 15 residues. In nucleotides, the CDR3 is TGCGCCAGCACCCCGCGTGGGAGGGAGGGTGAAAAACTGTTTTTT. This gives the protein CASTPRGREGEKLFF.

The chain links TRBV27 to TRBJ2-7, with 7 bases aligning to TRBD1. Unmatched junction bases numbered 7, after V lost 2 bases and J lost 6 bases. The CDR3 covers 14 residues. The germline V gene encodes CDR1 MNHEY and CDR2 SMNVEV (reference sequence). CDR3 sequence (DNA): TGTGCCAGCAGTTTAATTGGACAGGCCACCGAGCAGTACTTC. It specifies CASSLIGQATEQYF.

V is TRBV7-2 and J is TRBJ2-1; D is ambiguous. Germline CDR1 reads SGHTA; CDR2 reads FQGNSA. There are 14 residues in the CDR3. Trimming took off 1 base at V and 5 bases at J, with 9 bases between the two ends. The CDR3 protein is CASSLDWTDNEQFF. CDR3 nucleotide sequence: TGTGCCAGCAGCTTAGACTGGACCGACAATGAGCAGTTCTTC.

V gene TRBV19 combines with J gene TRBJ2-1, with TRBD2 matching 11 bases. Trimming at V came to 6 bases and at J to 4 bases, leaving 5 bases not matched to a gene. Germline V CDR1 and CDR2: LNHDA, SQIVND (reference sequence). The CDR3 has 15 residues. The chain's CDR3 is CASSELAGGYNEQFF. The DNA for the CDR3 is TGTGCCAGTAGCGAGCTAGCGGGAGGTTACAATGAGCAGTTCTTC.